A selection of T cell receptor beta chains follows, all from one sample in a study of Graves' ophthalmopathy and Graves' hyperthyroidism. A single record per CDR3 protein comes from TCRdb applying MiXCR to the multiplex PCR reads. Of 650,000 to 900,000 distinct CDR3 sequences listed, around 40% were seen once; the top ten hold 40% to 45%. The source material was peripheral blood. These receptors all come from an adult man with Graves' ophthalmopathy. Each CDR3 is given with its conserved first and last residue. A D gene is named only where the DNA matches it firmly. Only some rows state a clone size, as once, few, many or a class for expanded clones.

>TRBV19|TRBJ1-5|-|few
TGTGCCACGCCCCCGGGGCCCCAGCATTTT
CATPPGPQHF
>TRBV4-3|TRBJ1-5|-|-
TGCGCCAGCAGCCAAGACGAGCGAACAGGGTTACGTCAGCCCCAGCATTTT
CASSQDERTGLRQPQHF
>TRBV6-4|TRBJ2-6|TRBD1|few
TGTGCCAGCAGTGAAACAGGGGACTCTGGGGCCAACGTCCTGACTTTC
CASSETGDSGANVLTF
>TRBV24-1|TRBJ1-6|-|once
TGTGCCACCAGTGTGGACTCACCCCTCCACTTT
CATSVDSPLHF
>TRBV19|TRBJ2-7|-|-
TGTGCTACGCGGGACACCGCCTACGAGCAGTACTTC
CATRDTAYEQYF
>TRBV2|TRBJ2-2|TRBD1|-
TGTGCCAGCAGTGCCGGGACAGGGCCCGGGGAGCTGTTTTTT
CASSAGTGPGELFF
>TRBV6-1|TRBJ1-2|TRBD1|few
TGTGCCAGCAGTGCCGTGGGGACAGGCAGTTCCCTCTACACCTTC
CASSAVGTGSSLYTF
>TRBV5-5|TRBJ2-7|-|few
TGTGCCAGCAGCTCGACAATAGACTACGAGCAGTACTTC
CASSSTIDYEQYF
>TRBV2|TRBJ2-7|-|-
TGTGCCAGCAGTCAAAGTACAGGGCCCCGGAGGGCCTACGAGCAGTACTTC
CASSQSTGPRRAYEQYF
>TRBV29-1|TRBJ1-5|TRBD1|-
TGCAGCGGACGGTCCGGGACAGGGCCCAATCAGCCCCAGCATTTT
CSGRSGTGPNQPQHF
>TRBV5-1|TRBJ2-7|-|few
TGCGCCAGCAGCCGATCGGTCTCCTACGAGCAGTACTTC
CASSRSVSYEQYF
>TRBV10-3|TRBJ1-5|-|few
TGTGCCAGCAGTCGGACGGAGGGTCAGCCCCAGCATTTT
CASSRTEGQPQHF
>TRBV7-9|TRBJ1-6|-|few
TGTGCCAGCAGTCCTGGATGGACAGTGGGGGGCAATTCACCCCTCCACTTT
CASSPGWTVGGNSPLHF
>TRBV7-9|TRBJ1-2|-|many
TGTGCCAGCAGCTTGCCCGGGACGGAGAACTATGGCTACACCTTC
CASSLPGTENYGYTF
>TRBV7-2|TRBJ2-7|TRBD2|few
TGTGCCAGCAGCTCCGTAAAGGCGGGAGATTACGAGCAGTACTTC
CASSSVKAGDYEQYF
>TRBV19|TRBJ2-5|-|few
TGTGCCAGTAGTTCTAGCGTTGTAGAGACCCAGTACTTC
CASSSSVVETQYF
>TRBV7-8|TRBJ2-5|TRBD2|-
TGTGCCAGCAACCCCTCGGGGGGGGGGCCCCGGCAATCCCAGTACTTC
CASNPSGGGPRQSQYF
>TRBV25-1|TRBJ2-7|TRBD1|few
TGTGCCAGCAGTCCCGCGGGACAGGGGGCCTACGAGCAGTACTTC
CASSPAGQGAYEQYF
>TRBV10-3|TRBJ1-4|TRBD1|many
TGTGCCGCACTAGACAGGGTGTCGGAAAAACTGTTTTTT
CAALDRVSEKLFF
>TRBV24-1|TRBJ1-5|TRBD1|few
TGTGCCAGCAGCGTCGGGACAGGGGCGTGGAATCAGCCCCAGCATTTT
CASSVGTGAWNQPQHF
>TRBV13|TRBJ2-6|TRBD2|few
TGTGCCAGCAGCTTAACTAGCGGGGGGACCTCTGGGGCCAACGTCCTGACTTTC
CASSLTSGGTSGANVLTF
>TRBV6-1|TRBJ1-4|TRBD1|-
TGTGCCAGCAGTGACCCAACGACAGGGAATGAAAAACTGTTTTTT
CASSDPTTGNEKLFF
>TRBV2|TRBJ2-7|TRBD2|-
TGTGCCAGCACCTCCGGCGGGGGTATGGACGAGCAGTACTTC
CASTSGGGMDEQYF
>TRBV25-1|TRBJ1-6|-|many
TGTGCCAGCCTCTTCCCCGGGACGTCGGATAATTCACCCCTCCACTTT
CASLFPGTSDNSPLHF
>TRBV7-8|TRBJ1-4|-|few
TGTGCCAGCAGCCCACAAGTTGCAACTAATGAAAAACTGTTTTTT
CASSPQVATNEKLFF
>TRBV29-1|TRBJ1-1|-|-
TGCAGCGCCAGTGTAGGGGTTCTCACTGAAGCTTTCTTT
CSASVGVLTEAFF
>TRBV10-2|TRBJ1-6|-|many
TGCGCCAGCAGTGAGAATTCACCCCTCCACTTT
CASSENSPLHF
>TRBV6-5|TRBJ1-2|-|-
TGTGCCAGCAGTTACTACCGGGAGGATGGCTACACCTTC
CASSYYREDGYTF
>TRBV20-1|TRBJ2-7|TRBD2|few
TGCAGTGCTACGGCGAGACTAGCATCCTACGAGCAGTACTTC
CSATARLASYEQYF
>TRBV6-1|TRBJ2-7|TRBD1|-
TGTGCCAGCAGTTTCATCCTAAGACAGGGGGCCGACCGACAGTACTTC
CASSFILRQGADRQYF
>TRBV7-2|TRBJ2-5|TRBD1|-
TGTGCCAGCAGTTATAGACAGGGTCAAGAGACCCAGTACTTC
CASSYRQGQETQYF
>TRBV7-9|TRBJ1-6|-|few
TGTGCCAGCAGCTTTGAAGGGTCCCCCCTCCACTTT
CASSFEGSPLHF
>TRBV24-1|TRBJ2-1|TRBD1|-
TGTGCCACCAGTGATTTGGACCGGGACAGGGGTCGGGATGAGCAGTTCTTC
CATSDLDRDRGRDEQFF
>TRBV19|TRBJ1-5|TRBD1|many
TGTGCCACCGATACCGAGACAGGGGTACGCAATCAGCCCCAGCATTTT
CATDTETGVRNQPQHF
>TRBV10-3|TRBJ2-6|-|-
TGTGCCATCAGTGAGTATGGTGGCGGCCGCGGGCCTGGGGCCAACGTCCTGACTTTC
CAISEYGGGRGPGANVLTF